This is a list of T cell receptor beta chains from one sample in a study of patients and donors after allogeneic stem cell transplantation. TCRdb called the RT-PCR reads again in MiXCR, with one record for every CDR3 protein. The table shows under 200,000 distinct CDR3 sequences, with approximately 30% occurring only once. Sequencing used blood, either unsorted or a sorted T cell fraction (not recorded which). The receptors here all came from a human donor who was either an allogeneic HSCT recipient or a stem cell or donor lymphocyte infusion donor (not recorded which). It is not recorded whose cells these are; they may come from a transplant donor. Both conserved end residues are part of each CDR3. Each record gives: V gene, CDR3 protein.

v_gene: TRBV7-6
CDR3aa: CASSLGTSEIAYEQYF

v_gene: TRBV5-6
CDR3aa: CASSGGLSSYEQYF

v_gene: TRBV29-1
CDR3aa: CSVDPGSSSYNEQFF

v_gene: TRBV9
CDR3aa: CASSVGPPGTYEQYF

v_gene: TRBV9
CDR3aa: CASSVGPRRTF

v_gene: TRBV12-3/TRBV12-4
CDR3aa: CASSPLGGPGYTF

v_gene: TRBV10-3
CDR3aa: CASSTSGVEETQYF

v_gene: TRBV2
CDR3aa: CASQQWDPQGTRGNYGHTF

v_gene: TRBV5-6
CDR3aa: CASSLGASETQYF

v_gene: TRBV5-1
CDR3aa: CASSGDRRGEAFF

v_gene: TRBV7-2
CDR3aa: CASTQTSGTAPEAFF

v_gene: TRBV4-1
CDR3aa: CASSPPHSGNQPQHF

v_gene: TRBV20-1
CDR3aa: CSARGNVAKNIQYF

v_gene: TRBV20-1
CDR3aa: CSARGTRSTDTQYF

v_gene: TRBV5-1
CDR3aa: CASESGQPNTGELFF

v_gene: TRBV7-8
CDR3aa: CASSLVPGIGYEQYF

v_gene: TRBV10-3
CDR3aa: CAISEGGTRTQYF

v_gene: TRBV20-1
CDR3aa: CSAREWLAGNSYEQYF

v_gene: TRBV28
CDR3aa: CASRQQGPYEQYF

v_gene: TRBV3-1
CDR3aa: CASSQGGHNEQFF

v_gene: TRBV20-1
CDR3aa: CSARMGLEHEQYF

v_gene: TRBV6-5
CDR3aa: CASSYSRQGLGKQYF

v_gene: TRBV12-3/TRBV12-4
CDR3aa: CASTVRRGVQPQHF